This is a list of T cell receptor beta chains from one sample in a study of radiation and T cells in renal cell carcinoma. Here immunoSEQ multiplex PCR was the method, and the copy in TCRdb shows in-frame clones only, minus some. Of 130,000 to 150,000 clones in the sample, about 88% were seen once. The sequences come from blood, collected from a patient whose treatment included radiotherapy and nephrectomy. These receptors came from a woman between 45 and 60 years old with renal cell carcinoma. CDR3s include the opening cysteine and the closing phenylalanine or tryptophan. D genes are given only for firm matches. Clone size is shown for a subset of rows, as once, few, many or a class of expanded clone.

D gene | clone size | J gene | V gene | CDR3 DNA | CDR3 protein
. | . | TRBJ2-1 | TRBV7-7 | TGTGCTAGCAGCTTAGCGGGGACAGATAATAGTGAGCAGTTCTTC | CASSLAGTDNSEQFF
. | once | TRBJ2-7 | TRBV29-1 | TGCAGCGTCCGGACGGTCGAGCAGTACTTC | CSVRTVEQYF
. | . | TRBJ2-7 | TRBV6-6 | TGTGCCACACTGGTAGGGGGGAGCTCCTACGAGCAGTACTTC | CATLVGGSSYEQYF
. | . | TRBJ2-7 | TRBV30 | TGTGCCTGGAGTGAGGGTGACGAGCAGTACTTC | CAWSEGDEQYF
. | . | TRBJ2-7 | TRBV10-2 | TGCGCCAGCAGTAGCCGACTAGGACGACAATACGAGCAGTACTTC | CASSSRLGRQYEQYF
TRBD1 | . | TRBJ2-1 | TRBV25-1 | TGTGCCAGCAGTGATTTGACAGGGGGGCTCTACAATGAGCAGTTCTTC | CASSDLTGGLYNEQFF
. | . | TRBJ2-3 | TRBV5-4 | TGTGCCAGCAGCCCCAGGGGCCTCACAGATACGCAGTATTTT | CASSPRGLTDTQYF
TRBD1 | . | TRBJ1-4 | TRBV19 | TGTGCCAGTAAGCTTTGGGACAGCCGAAATGAAAAACTGTTTTTT | CASKLWDSRNEKLFF
. | . | TRBJ1-2 | TRBV28 | TGTGCCAGCAGTTTATTTGATAACGCAGGGGGCTACACCTTC | CASSLFDNAGGYTF
. | . | TRBJ2-7 | TRBV7-9 | TGTGCCAGCAGCCCCCGGACTCTTGAGTACGAGCAGTACTTC | CASSPRTLEYEQYF
. | . | TRBJ1-2 | TRBV19 | TGTGCCAGTAGTATGAGGGCGGACAATGGCTACACCTTC | CASSMRADNGYTF
. | . | TRBJ2-7 | TRBV7-2 | TGTGCCAGCAGCTCGGGACCGACGATTTACGAGCAGTACTTC | CASSSGPTIYEQYF
TRBD1 | . | TRBJ2-2 | TRBV19 | TGTGCCAGTACCCCGCAGGGGGCTCTGAACACCGGGGAGCTGTTTTTT | CASTPQGALNTGELFF
TRBD1 | . | TRBJ1-2 | TRBV6-5 | TGTGCCAGCACCCGACAGGGGAACTATGGCTACACCTTC | CASTRQGNYGYTF
TRBD1 | . | TRBJ1-6 | TRBV7-9 | TGTGCCAGCAGCCGGACAGGGGGTTCACCCCTCCACTTT | CASSRTGGSPLHF
. | . | TRBJ1-2 | TRBV2 | TGTGCCAGCAAAGTCGGGGGGGAGTTCTATGGCTACACCTTC | CASKVGGEFYGYTF
. | . | TRBJ2-2 | TRBV7-8 | TGTGCCAGCAGCTACCACACAGGGCTCAACACCGGGGAGCTGTTTTTT | CASSYHTGLNTGELFF
. | . | TRBJ2-7 | TRBV7-8 | TGTGCCAGCAGCTCAGACGGGGGAACCTACGAGCAGTACTTC | CASSSDGGTYEQYF
. | . | TRBJ2-3 | TRBV29-1 | TGCAGCACCCAGGCCGGAGTTGGTACAGATACGCAGTATTTT | CSTQAGVGTDTQYF
. | . | TRBJ2-5 | TRBV14 | TGTGCCAGCAGCCTCATGGTCGGCAGCCAAGAGACCCAGTACTTC | CASSLMVGSQETQYF
. | . | TRBJ1-1 | TRBV5-4 | TGTGCCAGCAGCTTGGCCCTGGCCTTAGAAGGAGCTTTCTTT | CASSLALALEGAFF
. | . | TRBJ2-5 | TRBV6-1 | TGTGCCAGCAGTCTCCGAGCGGAGACCCAGTACTTC | CASSLRAETQYF
. | few | TRBJ1-1 | TRBV9 | TGTGCCAGCAGCAGCTCGAGTAAGAACACTGAAGCTTTCTTT | CASSSSSKNTEAFF
. | . | TRBJ1-6 | TRBV5-8 | TGTGCCAGCAGCTTCGGGGATTCACCCCTCCACTTT | CASSFGDSPLHF
TRBD1 | . | TRBJ1-4 | TRBV27 | TGTGCCAGCAGTTCCACGACAGGGGGCTTGTTTTTT | CASSSTTGGLFF
. | few | TRBJ1-6 | TRBV7-8 | TGTGCCAGCAGCTATCTTGGTTTCTCCAATTCACCCCTCCACTTT | CASSYLGFSNSPLHF
. | . | TRBJ1-6 | TRBV7-3 | TGTGCCAGCAGCTTGGGCTTTAATAATTCACCCCTCCACTTT | CASSLGFNNSPLHF
. | . | TRBJ1-1 | TRBV11-2 | TGTGCCAGCAGCTTAGAAGAACAGGCCACTGAAGCTTTCTTT | CASSLEEQATEAFF
. | . | TRBJ1-1 | TRBV5-1 | TGCGCCAGCAGCTTCGTGGGGATTAGGGGTGACACTGAAGCTTTCTTT | CASSFVGIRGDTEAFF
. | . | TRBJ1-1 | TRBV4-3 | TGCGCCAGCAGCCAAGACTGGGGTGCGAACACTGAAGCTTTCTTT | CASSQDWGANTEAFF
. | . | TRBJ1-3 | TRBV6-6 | TGTGCCAGCAGTTACTTGGGAGCCTCCTCTGGAAACACCATATATTTT | CASSYLGASSGNTIYF
TRBD1 | . | TRBJ2-7 | TRBV18 | TGTGCCAGCTCACTGCTTCCGGGACAGGGGGAGATCTACGAGCAGTACTTC | CASSLLPGQGEIYEQYF
. | . | TRBJ1-6 | TRBV30 | TGTGCCTGGAGTGAGGCTATCAATTCACCCCTCCACTTT | CAWSEAINSPLHF
. | . | TRBJ2-7 | TRBV28 | TGTGCCAGCAGCTCATCCCACGAGCAGTACTTC | CASSSSHEQYF
TRBD2 | . | TRBJ2-5 | TRBV10-3 | TGTGCCATCAGTGAAGGACTAGCGGGTTTCCAAGAGACCCAGTACTTC | CAISEGLAGFQETQYF
. | few | TRBJ1-1 | TRBV10-3 | TGTGCCATCATTGGGACGCCTCGGCGAGCTTTCTTT | CAIIGTPRRAFF
. | . | TRBJ2-3 | TRBV6-5 | TGTGCCAGCAGCCCCCCCTCAGATACGCAGTATTTT | CASSPPSDTQYF
TRBD2 | . | TRBJ2-3 | TRBV11-3 | TGTGCCAGCAGCTTAGACCCGGGGGGAGTCACAGATACGCAGTATTTT | CASSLDPGGVTDTQYF
. | . | TRBJ1-5 | TRBV6-1 | TGTGCCAGCAGACCCCAAGGAGGAAGGGGCCAGCATTTT | CASRPQGGRGQHF
. | . | TRBJ1-2 | TRBV6-5 | TGTGCCAGCGCCTACACTCCCCGGGACGACTATGGCTACACCTTC | CASAYTPRDDYGYTF
TRBD2 | . | TRBJ2-5 | TRBV9 | TGTGCCAGCAGCGTAGCGGGACTAGCGGGGGAGACCCAGTACTTC | CASSVAGLAGETQYF
. | . | TRBJ1-2 | TRBV5-1 | TGCGCCAGCAGCTTTGAGGACGGAGCTAACTATGGCTACACCTTC | CASSFEDGANYGYTF
. | once | TRBJ1-3 | TRBV7-9 | TGTGCCAGCAGCTCAGAGGTGCTCTCTGGAAACACCATATATTTT | CASSSEVLSGNTIYF
. | . | TRBJ2-6 | TRBV19 | TGTGCCAGTAGTATGGGGTCATCGGCCAACGTCCTGACTTTC | CASSMGSSANVLTF
TRBD1 | once | TRBJ2-2 | TRBV11-3 | TGTGCCAGCAGCTTACCGGACAGGAGAACAACCGGGGAGCTGTTTTTT | CASSLPDRRTTGELFF
TRBD1 | . | TRBJ2-1 | TRBV27 | TGTGCCAGCAGTTTGCGTCCGGGACAGGGGTGGAGTGAGCAGTTCTTC | CASSLRPGQGWSEQFF
. | . | TRBJ1-2 | TRBV15 | TGTGCCACCAGCAGAGAGAGGGGGGCACGGGACTATGGCTACACCTTC | CATSRERGARDYGYTF
TRBD1 | . | TRBJ1-2 | TRBV10-2 | TGCGCCAGCAGTGAGGGACAGGCAGGAAACTATGGCTACACCTTC | CASSEGQAGNYGYTF
. | . | TRBJ2-1 | TRBV7-9 | TGTGCCAGCAGCTTAGAGTTAGCTGAGCAGTTCTTC | CASSLELAEQFF
. | once | TRBJ2-1 | TRBV6-5 | TGTGCCACCAGACTCGACAGCTACAATGAGCAGTTCTTC | CATRLDSYNEQFF
TRBD2 | . | TRBJ2-1 | TRBV19 | TGTGCCAGTAGTCTCGCGACCGGGACTAGCGGCCTCGGGGAGCAGTTCTTC | CASSLATGTSGLGEQFF
. | . | TRBJ2-7 | TRBV10-3 | TGTGCCATCAGTGACCTAACCAAGGAGCAGTACTTC | CAISDLTKEQYF
. | . | TRBJ1-5 | TRBV28 | TGTGCCAGCAGTCCCCGAACCTTTTATAGCAATCAGCCCCAGCATTTT | CASSPRTFYSNQPQHF
. | . | TRBJ2-2 | TRBV2 | TGTGCCAGCAGATCCGGGCCGAACACCGGGGAGCTGTTTTTT | CASRSGPNTGELFF
. | few | TRBJ1-3 | TRBV29-1 | TGCAGCGTTGATTATGGGGCTGGAAACACCATATATTTT | CSVDYGAGNTIYF